Shown below are 12 T cell receptor beta chains from a single sample sequenced in a study of metastatic and nonmetastatic thyroid tumors. TCRdb ran MiXCR on the PCR reads. The data show around 5,600 clones, 30% to 45% seen once. Thyroid surgery was performed in patients who had received no treatment beforehand. The sequencing input was adjacent normal tissue. These receptors came from a female donor with papillary thyroid cancer or a benign thyroid nodule (not recorded which). Some clones in this sample may be carry-over from other donors' samples.

The CDR3 coding sequence is TGTGCCAGCAGTTTGTGGGGAAACACCGGGGAGCTGTTTTTT. Its protein product is CASSLWGNTGELFF. This chain uses TRBV27 with TRBJ2-2, with D unclear. The V end was cut by 3 bases, the J end by 2 bases, with 7 bases between. This CDR3 is built from 14 residues. CDR1 and CDR2 from the germline V gene are MNHEY and SMNVEV (reference sequence).

J is TRBJ1-2 and V is TRBV20-1; D gene ambiguous. V shed 5 bases and J shed 8 bases, with 15 bases lying between them. The germline V gene encodes CDR1 DFQATT and CDR2 SNEGSKA (reference sequence). The CDR3 covers 12 residues. The DNA of the CDR3 is TGCAGTGCTCTTCGGGGAGTCGAAGGCTACACCTTC. It translates to CSALRGVEGYTF.

V usage is TRBV28 and J usage is TRBJ2-7; either TRBD1 or TRBD2 may supply D (5 bases each). V lost 8 bases, J lost 2 bases, and 13 bases lay in between. The length of the CDR3 is 13 residues. Germline V CDR1 and CDR2: MDHEN, SYDVKM. The CDR3, as DNA: TGTGCCAGCCTCCGACAGCGGCCCTACGAGCAGTACTTC. This encodes CASLRQRPYEQYF.

This chain joins TRBV7-2 and TRBJ2-7, with D uncertain. CDR1 is SGHTA, CDR2 FQGNSA, per germline. The CDR3 extends over 15 amino acids. Trimming removed 1 base from V and 3 bases from J, with 13 bases in between. The CDR3 bases are TGTGCCAGCAGCTTAGGGGTTAGGGCTGGCTACGAGCAGTACTTC. Translated, it gives CASSLGVRAGYEQYF.

The chain joins TRBV18 to TRBJ2-3, with D hard to call. Per germline, CDR1 KGHSH and CDR2 LQKENI. The V and J ends lost 8 bases and 4 bases respectively, with 13 bases between them. The CDR3 extends over 13 amino acids. In DNA, the CDR3 is TGTGCCAGCCTAAGGGTCTCTGCAGATACGCAGTATTTT. This encodes CASLRVSADTQYF.

Remarks on this clone: Compared with germline, one end of the junction differs, possibly owing to a read error. Here the CDR3 DNA reads TGTGCCAGCGCCCCCCACCCTAACTATGGCTACACCTTT. Protein sequence: CASAPHPNYGYTF. This chain connects TRBV6-1 to TRBJ1-2; unclear D gene. There are 13 residues in the CDR3. The germline gives CDR1 MNHNS, CDR2 SASEGT.

V is TRBV2 and J is TRBJ1-5; D uncertain. Germline V gene lookup returns CDR1 SNHLY and CDR2 FYNNEI. Trimming removed 4 bases at V and 1 base at J, with 11 bases between. CDR3 length: 15 residues. For the CDR3, the DNA is TGTGCCAGCAGTGTTTCGGGGATGAGCAATCAGCCCCAGCATTTT. Its translation: CASSVSGMSNQPQHF.

This clone has just a few counts. V usage is TRBV6-1 and J usage is TRBJ2-4, with TRBD2 matching 12 bases. J lost 4 bases, V lost 7 bases, and 5 bases had no gene match. Germline V gene data show CDR1 as MNHNS and CDR2 as SASEGT. The CDR3 has 15 amino acids. CDR3 in amino acids: CASKASGGAKNIQYF. As DNA, the CDR3 is TGTGCCAGCAAGGCTAGCGGGGGGGCTAAAAACATTCAGTACTTC.

CDR3 bases: TGTGCCAGCAGCTTGGGCGGGGGCTTGACAGATACGCAGTATTTT. Its protein product is CASSLGGGLTDTQYF. The rearrangement joins TRBV7-3 to TRBJ2-3; D might be TRBD2 (7 bases). Germline CDR1 is SGHTA and CDR2 is FQGTGA. CDR3 length equals 15 residues. The ends were cut back, 3 bases at V and 3 bases at J, with 13 bases in the middle.

The chain carries TRBV30 and TRBJ2-5; 16 bases map to TRBD2. V shed 2 bases, J shed 5 bases, and the junction held 5 bases outside the gene matches. The germline V gene has CDR1 GTSNPN and CDR2 SVGIG (reference sequence). The CDR3 spans 16 residues. CDR3 in amino acids: CAWSPPGLAGGETQYF. The CDR3 region has the DNA TGTGCCTGGAGTCCCCCGGGACTAGCGGGAGGGGAGACCCAGTACTTC.

Relative to its sample, this clone is large (0.1 to 1%). The chain joins TRBV20-1 to TRBJ1-1, with D maybe TRBD1 (6 bases). The CDR3 has 15 amino acids. Germline V CDR1 and CDR2: DFQATT, SNEGSKA (reference sequence). Trimming took off 3 bases at V and 0 bases at J, with 14 bases between the two ends. The CDR3 nucleotides read TGCAGTGCTAGTACAGGGATGGAGTTGAACACTGAAGCTTTCTTT. Its translation: CSASTGMELNTEAFF.

This chain uses TRBV5-1 with TRBJ1-1; possible D gene TRBD1, 6 bases. Trimming stripped 3 bases from V and 6 bases from J, with 12 bases between. CDR3 length: 13 amino acids. The germline gives CDR1 SGHRS, CDR2 YFSETQ. CDR3 DNA: TGCGCCAGCAGCTCCGGGACAACGTCTGAAGCTTTCTTT. Amino acid sequence: CASSSGTTSEAFF.